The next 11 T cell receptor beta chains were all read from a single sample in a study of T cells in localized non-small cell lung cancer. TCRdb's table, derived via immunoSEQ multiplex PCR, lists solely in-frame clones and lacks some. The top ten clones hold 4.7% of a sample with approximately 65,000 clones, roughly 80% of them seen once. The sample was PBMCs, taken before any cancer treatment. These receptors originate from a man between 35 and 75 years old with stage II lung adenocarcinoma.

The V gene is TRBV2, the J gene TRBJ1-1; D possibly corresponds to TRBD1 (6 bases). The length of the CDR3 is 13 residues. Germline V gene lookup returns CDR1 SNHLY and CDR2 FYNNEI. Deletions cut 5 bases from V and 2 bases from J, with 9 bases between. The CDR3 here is CASSSDSNTEAFF. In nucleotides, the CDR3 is TGTGCCAGCAGTTCGGACAGTAACACTGAAGCTTTCTTT.

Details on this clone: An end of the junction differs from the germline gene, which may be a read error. The CDR3 coding sequence is TGTGCCAGCAGAGAACAATCAGCAAGGTTTGAGACCTTT. Amino acid sequence: CASREQSARFETF. The J gene is TRBJ1-3, the V gene TRBV6-5; D uncertain. CDR3 length: 13 amino acids. Germline V lookup: CDR1 MNHEY, CDR2 SVGAGI.

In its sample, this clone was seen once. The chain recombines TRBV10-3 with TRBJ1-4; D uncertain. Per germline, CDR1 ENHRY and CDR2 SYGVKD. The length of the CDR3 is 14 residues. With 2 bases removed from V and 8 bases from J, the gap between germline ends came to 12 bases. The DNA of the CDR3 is TGTGCCATCAGTGAGGGGGAGATAAGCGAAAAACTGTTTTTT. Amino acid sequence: CAISEGEISEKLFF.

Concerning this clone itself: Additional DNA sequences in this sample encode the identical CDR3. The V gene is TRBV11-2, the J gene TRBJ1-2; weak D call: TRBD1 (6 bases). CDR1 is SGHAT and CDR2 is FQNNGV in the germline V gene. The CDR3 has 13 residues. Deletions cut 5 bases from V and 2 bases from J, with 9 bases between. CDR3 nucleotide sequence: TGTGCCAGCAGCCCGGACAGAAACTATGGCTACACCTTC. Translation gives CASSPDRNYGYTF.

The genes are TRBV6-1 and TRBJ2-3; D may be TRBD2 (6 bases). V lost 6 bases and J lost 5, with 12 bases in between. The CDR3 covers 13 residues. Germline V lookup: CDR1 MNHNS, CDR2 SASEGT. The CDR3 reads CASRGGGIDTQYF. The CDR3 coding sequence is TGTGCCAGCAGGGGAGGAGGGATAGATACGCAGTATTTT.

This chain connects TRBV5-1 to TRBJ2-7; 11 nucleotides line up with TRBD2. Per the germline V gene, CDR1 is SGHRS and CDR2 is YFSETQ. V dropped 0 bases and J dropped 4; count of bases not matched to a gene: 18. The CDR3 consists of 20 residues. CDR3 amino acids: CASSLGETSGTTGRWYEQYF. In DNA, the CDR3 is TGCGCCAGCAGCTTGGGGGAGACTAGCGGGACGACTGGGAGGTGGTACGAGCAGTACTTC.

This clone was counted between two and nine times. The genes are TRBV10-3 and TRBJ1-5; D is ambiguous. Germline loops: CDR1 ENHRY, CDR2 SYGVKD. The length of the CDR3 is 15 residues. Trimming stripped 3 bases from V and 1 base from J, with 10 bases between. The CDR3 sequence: CAISDEVASNQPQHF. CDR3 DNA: TGTGCCATCAGTGATGAGGTTGCGAGCAATCAGCCCCAGCATTTT.

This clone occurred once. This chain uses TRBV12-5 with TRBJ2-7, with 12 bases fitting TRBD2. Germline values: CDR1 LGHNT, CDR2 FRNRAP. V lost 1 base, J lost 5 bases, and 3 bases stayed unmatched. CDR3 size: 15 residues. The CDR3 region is CASGLASGRGHEQYF. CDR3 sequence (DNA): TGTGCTAGTGGTTTGGCTAGCGGGAGGGGACACGAGCAGTACTTC.

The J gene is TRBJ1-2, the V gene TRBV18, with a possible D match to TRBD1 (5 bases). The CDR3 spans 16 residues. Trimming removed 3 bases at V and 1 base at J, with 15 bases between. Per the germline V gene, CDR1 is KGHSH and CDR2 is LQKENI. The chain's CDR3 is CASSPEEGLLNYGYTF. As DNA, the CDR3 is TGTGCCAGCTCACCGGAAGAGGGGCTCCTTAACTATGGCTACACCTTC.

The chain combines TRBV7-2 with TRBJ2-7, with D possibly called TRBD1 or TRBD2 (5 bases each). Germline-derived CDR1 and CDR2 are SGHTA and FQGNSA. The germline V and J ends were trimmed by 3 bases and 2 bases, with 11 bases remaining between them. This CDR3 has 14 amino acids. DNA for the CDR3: TGTGCCAGCAGCTTGGGGGTCCCTGCCTACGAGCAGTACTTC. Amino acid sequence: CASSLGVPAYEQYF.

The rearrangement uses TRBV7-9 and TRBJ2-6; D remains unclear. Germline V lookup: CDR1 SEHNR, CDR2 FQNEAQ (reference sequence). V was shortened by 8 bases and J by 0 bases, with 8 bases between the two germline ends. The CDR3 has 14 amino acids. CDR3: CASPSVSGANVLTF. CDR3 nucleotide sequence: TGTGCCAGCCCCAGTGTCTCTGGGGCCAACGTCCTGACTTTC.